This T cell receptor beta chain stems from a study of blood T cell repertoires in COVID-19. Study in general: In each case, the material was cDNA or gDNA derived from T cells, B-cell-depleted T cells, or PBMCs.

Data came from immunoSEQ multiplex PCR; TCRdb stores just in-frame clones and leaves some out. The sample has 300,000 to 350,000 clones, roughly 90% seen once. Those enrolled, adults aged roughly 18 to 89 years, came from 24 US areas. The CDR3 runs 15 residues. Trimming took 0 bases from V and 0 from J, leaving 4 bases between them. In germline, CDR1 is SGHRS, CDR2 YFSETQ. This TCR derives from a woman between 18 and 29 years old with acute COVID-19. Sequencing used PBMCs or T cells enriched from blood (not recorded which). This rearrangement joins TRBV5-1 to TRBJ1-6; D unresolved. The CDR3 coding sequence is TGCGCCAGCAGCTTGGACATCTCCTATAATTCACCCCTCCACTTT. As protein: CASSLDISYNSPLHF.